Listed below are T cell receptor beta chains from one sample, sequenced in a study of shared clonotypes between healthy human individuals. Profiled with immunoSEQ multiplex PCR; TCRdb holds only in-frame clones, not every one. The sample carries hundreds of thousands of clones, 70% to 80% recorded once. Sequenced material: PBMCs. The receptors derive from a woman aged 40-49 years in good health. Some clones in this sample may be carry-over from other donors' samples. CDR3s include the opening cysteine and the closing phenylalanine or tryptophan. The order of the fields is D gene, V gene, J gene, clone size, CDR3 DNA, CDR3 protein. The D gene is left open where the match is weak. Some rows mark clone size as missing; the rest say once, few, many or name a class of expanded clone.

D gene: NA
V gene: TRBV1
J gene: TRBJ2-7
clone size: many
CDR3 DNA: TGCACCAGCAGCCAAGTGGGACTAGCTGGTAGCGAGCAGTACTTC
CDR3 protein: CTSSQVGLAGSEQYF

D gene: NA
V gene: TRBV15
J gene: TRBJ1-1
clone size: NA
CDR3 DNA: TGTGCCACCAGCAAAAGCGAAGGGACCCTGAACACTGAAGCTTTCTTT
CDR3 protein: CATSKSEGTLNTEAFF

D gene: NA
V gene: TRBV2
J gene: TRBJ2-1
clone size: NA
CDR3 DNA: TGTGCCAGCAGTGAAGCAACCACCCTCCAGGGGGGGCAGTTCTTC
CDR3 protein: CASSEATTLQGGQFF

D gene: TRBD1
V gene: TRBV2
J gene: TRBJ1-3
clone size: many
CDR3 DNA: TGTGCCAGCAGGGGACAGGCTGGAAACACCATATATTTT
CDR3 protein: CASRGQAGNTIYF

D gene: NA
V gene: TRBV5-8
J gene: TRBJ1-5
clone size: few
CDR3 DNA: TGTGCCAGCAGCCCGGACATTAGCAATCAGCCCCAGCATTTT
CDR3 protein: CASSPDISNQPQHF

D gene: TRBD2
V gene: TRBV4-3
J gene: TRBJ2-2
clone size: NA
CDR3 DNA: TGCGCCAGCAGCCAAGGGCGGGGGTTCGGGGAGCTGTTTTTT
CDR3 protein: CASSQGRGFGELFF

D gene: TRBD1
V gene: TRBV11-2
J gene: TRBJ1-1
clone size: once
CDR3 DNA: TGTGCCAGCAGCCCGGGGCAGGGGGCTGGAGCCTTCTTT
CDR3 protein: CASSPGQGAGAFF

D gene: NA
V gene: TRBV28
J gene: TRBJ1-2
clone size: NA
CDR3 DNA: TGTGCCAGCAGTTTGGAGTGGGGCTATGGCTACACCTTC
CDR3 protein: CASSLEWGYGYTF

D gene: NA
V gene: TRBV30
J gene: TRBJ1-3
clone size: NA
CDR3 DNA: TGTGCCTGGACAGGGGCGCTTTTCTCTGGAAACACCATATATTTT
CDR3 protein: CAWTGALFSGNTIYF

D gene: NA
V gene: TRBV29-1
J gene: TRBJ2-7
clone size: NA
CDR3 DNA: TGCAGCGTCTTCAGGGGGGGCTACGAGCAGTACTTC
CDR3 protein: CSVFRGGYEQYF

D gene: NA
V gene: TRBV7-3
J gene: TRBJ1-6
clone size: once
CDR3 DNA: TGTGCCAGCAGCTACGGGGCAGAGAATTCACCCCTCCACTTT
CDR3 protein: CASSYGAENSPLHF

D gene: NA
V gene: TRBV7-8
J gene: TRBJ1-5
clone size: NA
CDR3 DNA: TGTGCCAGCAGCCCAACGGGGGGAGGGGCCACTCAGCCCCAGCATTTT
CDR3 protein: CASSPTGGGATQPQHF

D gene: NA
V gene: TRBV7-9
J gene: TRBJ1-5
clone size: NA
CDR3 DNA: TGTGCCAGCAGCTTAGCGCTAGGTCAGCCCCAGCATTTT
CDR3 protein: CASSLALGQPQHF

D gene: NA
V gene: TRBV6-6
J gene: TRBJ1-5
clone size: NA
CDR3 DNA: TGTGCCAGCAGTTACATAGGTTTGAGCAATCAGCCCCAGCATTTT
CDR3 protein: CASSYIGLSNQPQHF

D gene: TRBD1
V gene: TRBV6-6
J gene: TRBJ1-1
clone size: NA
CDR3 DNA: TGTGCCAGCAGCGGGACAGGGGCGGAGAACACTGAAGCTTTCTTT
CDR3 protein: CASSGTGAENTEAFF

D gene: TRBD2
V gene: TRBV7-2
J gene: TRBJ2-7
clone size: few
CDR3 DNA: TGTGCCAGCAGCTTAGTGCTTAGCGGGAGTCGCGAGCAGTACTTC
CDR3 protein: CASSLVLSGSREQYF

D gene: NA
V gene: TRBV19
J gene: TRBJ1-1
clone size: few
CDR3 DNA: TGTGCCAGTAGTATCACAGGGAACACTGAAGCTTTCTTT
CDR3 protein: CASSITGNTEAFF

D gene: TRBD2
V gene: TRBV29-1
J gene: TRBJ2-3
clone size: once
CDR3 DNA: TGCAGCGCCGACTCTGGGACTACGACAGATACGCAGTATTTT
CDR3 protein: CSADSGTTTDTQYF

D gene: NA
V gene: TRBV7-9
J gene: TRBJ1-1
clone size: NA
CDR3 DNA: TGTGCCAGCAGCTCCAGGGCGGGACCCTTTCCCGGAGGCACTGAAGCTTTCTTT
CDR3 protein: CASSSRAGPFPGGTEAFF

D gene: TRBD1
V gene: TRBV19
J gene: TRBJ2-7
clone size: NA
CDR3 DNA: TGTGCCAGTAGCCGAAGGGTAACAGGGGTCTCCTACGAGCAGTACTTC
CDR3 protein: CASSRRVTGVSYEQYF

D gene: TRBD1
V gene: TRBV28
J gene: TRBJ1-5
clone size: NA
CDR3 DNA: TGTGCCAGCAGTCGGACAGGGGCGATCGAGCCCCAGCATTTT
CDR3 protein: CASSRTGAIEPQHF

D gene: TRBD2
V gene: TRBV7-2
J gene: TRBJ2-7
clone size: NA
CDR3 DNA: TGTGCCAGCAGCCCATCAGCGGGAGCGGCGTACGAGCAGTACTTC
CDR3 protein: CASSPSAGAAYEQYF

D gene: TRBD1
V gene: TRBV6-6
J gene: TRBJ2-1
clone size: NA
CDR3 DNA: TGTGCCAGCACGGGTTGGGGACAGGGCATCGGTGAGCAGTTCTTC
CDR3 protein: CASTGWGQGIGEQFF

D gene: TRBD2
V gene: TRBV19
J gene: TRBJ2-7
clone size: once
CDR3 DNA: TGTGCCAGTAGTATTCAGCGGGGGACCTACGAGCAGTACTTC
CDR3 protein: CASSIQRGTYEQYF

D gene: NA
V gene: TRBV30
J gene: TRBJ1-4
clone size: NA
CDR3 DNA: TGTGCCTGGAGTGCTATCTTGGGCAGGGGAAATGAAAAACTGTTTTTT
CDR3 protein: CAWSAILGRGNEKLFF

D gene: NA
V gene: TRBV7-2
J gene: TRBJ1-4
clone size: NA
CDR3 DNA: TGTGCCAGCAGCTTAGTTGGGGGCTCCAGTGAAAAACTGTTTTTT
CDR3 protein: CASSLVGGSSEKLFF

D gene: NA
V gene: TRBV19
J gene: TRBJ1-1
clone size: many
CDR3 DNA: TGTGCCAGTAGTACCATCCAGCACTCTGAAGCTTTCTTT
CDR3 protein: CASSTIQHSEAFF

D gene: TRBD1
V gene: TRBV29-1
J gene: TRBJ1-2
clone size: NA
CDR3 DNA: TGCAGCGTCGTACGTTCCGGGACAGGGAACTATGGCTACACCTTC
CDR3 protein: CSVVRSGTGNYGYTF

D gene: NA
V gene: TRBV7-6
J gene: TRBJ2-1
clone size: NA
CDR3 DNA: TGTGCCAGCAGCCCCAGGGGGGGATCCTACAATGAGCAGTTCTTC
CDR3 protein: CASSPRGGSYNEQFF

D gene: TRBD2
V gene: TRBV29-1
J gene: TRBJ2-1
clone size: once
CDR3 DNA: TGCAGCGTCTGGGGGGGGGTTACCTACAATGAGCAGTTCTTC
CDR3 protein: CSVWGGVTYNEQFF

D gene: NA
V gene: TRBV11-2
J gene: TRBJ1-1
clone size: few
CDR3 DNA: TGTGCCAGCAGTAATATCGGACAGTTCATCCGCATGAACACTGAAGCTTTCTTT
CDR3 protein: CASSNIGQFIRMNTEAFF

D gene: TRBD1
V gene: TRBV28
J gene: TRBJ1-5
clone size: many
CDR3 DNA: TGTGCCAGCGACGGGGACAGAAATCAGCCCCAGCATTTT
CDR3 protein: CASDGDRNQPQHF

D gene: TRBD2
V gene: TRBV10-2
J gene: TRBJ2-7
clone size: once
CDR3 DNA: TGCGCCAGCCGGGGGGGAGCCCAAGAGCAGTACTTC
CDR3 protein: CASRGGAQEQYF

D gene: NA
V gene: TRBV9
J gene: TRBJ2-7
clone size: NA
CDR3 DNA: TGTGCCAGCAGCGTAAACGAGGGGTACGAGCAGTACTTC
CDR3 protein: CASSVNEGYEQYF

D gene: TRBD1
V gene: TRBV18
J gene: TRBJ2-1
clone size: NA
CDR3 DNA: TGTGCCAGCTCAGCCGACAGGGGGCGGAATATTCATGAGCAGTTCTTC
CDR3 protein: CASSADRGRNIHEQFF

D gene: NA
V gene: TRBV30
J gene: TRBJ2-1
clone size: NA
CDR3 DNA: TGTGCCTGCCCCCCTAAGTCTGGGGCCAATGAGCAGTTCTTC
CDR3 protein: CACPPKSGANEQFF

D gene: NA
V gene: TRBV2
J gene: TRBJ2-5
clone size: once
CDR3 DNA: TGTGCCAGCAGTGAACTGGAGAAAGAGACCCAGTACTTC
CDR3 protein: CASSELEKETQYF

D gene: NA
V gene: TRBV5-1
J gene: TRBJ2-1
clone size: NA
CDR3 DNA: TGCGCCAGCAGCATACTAGCTCTTGCGTACAATGAGCAGTTCTTC
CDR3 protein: CASSILALAYNEQFF

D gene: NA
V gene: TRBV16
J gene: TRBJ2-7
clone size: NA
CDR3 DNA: TGTGCCAGCAGCCAATTCCTGGGACAAGGGGACTTC
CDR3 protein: CASSQFLGQGDF

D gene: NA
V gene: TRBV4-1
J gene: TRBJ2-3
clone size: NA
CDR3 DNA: TGCGCCAGCAGCCACCCCAGAGACCTTCGACCCCCAGATACGCAGTATTTT
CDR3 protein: CASSHPRDLRPPDTQYF

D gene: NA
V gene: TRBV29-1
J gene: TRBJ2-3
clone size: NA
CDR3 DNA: TGCAGCGAACAGGGTCCCACAGGTACGCAGTATTTT
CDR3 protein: CSEQGPTGTQYF

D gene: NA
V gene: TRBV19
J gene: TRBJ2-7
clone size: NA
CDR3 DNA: TGTGCCAGTAGTCCCCGGGACGGGGGCTACGAGCAGTACTTC
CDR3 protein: CASSPRDGGYEQYF

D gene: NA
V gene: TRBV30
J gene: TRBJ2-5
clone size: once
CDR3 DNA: TGTGCCTGGAGTAAGGGGGATGTGGAGACCCAGTACTTC
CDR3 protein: CAWSKGDVETQYF

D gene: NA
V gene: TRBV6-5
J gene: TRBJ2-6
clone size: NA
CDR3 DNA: TGTGCCAGCAGTTCCGTCGGGGGGGCCAACGTCCTGACTTTC
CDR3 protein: CASSSVGGANVLTF

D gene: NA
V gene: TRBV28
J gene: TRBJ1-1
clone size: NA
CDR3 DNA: TGTGCCAGCAGTTTCTCGGGCAGGGGATTTGGAGCTTTCTTT
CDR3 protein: CASSFSGRGFGAFF

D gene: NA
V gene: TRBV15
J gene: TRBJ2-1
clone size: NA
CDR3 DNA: TGTGCCACCAGCGGCTTGTTTGGGAGCAATGAGCAGTTCTTC
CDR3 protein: CATSGLFGSNEQFF

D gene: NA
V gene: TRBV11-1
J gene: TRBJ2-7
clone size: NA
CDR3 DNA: TGTGCCAGCAGCCTTGAGGCGGGGATTGAGCAGTACTTC
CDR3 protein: CASSLEAGIEQYF

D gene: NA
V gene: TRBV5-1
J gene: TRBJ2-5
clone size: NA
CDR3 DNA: TGCGCCAGCCGCAGGGCTCCCCAAGAGACCCAGTACTTC
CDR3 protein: CASRRAPQETQYF

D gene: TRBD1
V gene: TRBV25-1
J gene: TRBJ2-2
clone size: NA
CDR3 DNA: TGTGCCAGCAGTGGGCCCGGGACAGGCCTCACCGGGGAGCTGTTTTTT
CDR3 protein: CASSGPGTGLTGELFF

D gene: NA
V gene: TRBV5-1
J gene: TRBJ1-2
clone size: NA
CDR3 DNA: TGCGCCAGCACGCCAACCGGGACCTATGGCTACACCTTC
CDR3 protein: CASTPTGTYGYTF

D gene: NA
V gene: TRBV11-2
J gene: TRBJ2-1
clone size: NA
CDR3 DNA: TGTGCCAGCAGCTTAGATTCAAGATATTCCTACAATGAGCAGTTCTTC
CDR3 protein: CASSLDSRYSYNEQFF

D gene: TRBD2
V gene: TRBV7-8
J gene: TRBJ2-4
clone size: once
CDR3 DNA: TGTGCCAGCAGCTACGCGATAGCGGGAGGGGACAAAAACATTCAGTACTTC
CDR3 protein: CASSYAIAGGDKNIQYF

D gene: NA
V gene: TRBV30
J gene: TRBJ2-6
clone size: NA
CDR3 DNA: TGTGCCCTAGCGGGGGCCAACGTCCTGACTTTC
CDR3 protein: CALAGANVLTF

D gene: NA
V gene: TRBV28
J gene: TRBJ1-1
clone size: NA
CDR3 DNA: TGTGCCAGCAGTTTATTAAAGAACACTGAAGCTTTCTTT
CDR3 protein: CASSLLKNTEAFF

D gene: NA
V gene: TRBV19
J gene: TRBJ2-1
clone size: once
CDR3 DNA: TGTGCCAGTAGTTCGGCGCGGTACAATGAGCAGTTCTTC
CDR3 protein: CASSSARYNEQFF

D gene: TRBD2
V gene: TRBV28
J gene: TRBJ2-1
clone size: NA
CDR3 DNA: TGTGCCAGCAGCCGCACGACTAGCACCTCCTACAATGAGCAGTTCTTC
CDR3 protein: CASSRTTSTSYNEQFF

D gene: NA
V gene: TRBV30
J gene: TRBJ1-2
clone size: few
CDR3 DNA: TGTGCCTGGAGTGTTGGGGGGAGGAATGGCTACACCTTC
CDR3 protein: CAWSVGGRNGYTF